These 3 T cell receptor beta chains originate from one sample sequenced in a study of response to subunit inactivated influenza vaccine. TCRdb itself ran the RT-PCR reads through MiXCR, one entry per CDR3 protein. The sample has over 300,000 distinct CDR3 sequences, around a fifth seen once. Specimen: PBMCs from blood, collected 21 months after vaccination. The origin of the receptors is a man in his fifties or sixties who received an inactivated influenza vaccine.

This clonotype occurred a few times. This chain connects TRBV27 to TRBJ2-5; TRBD1 or TRBD2 may be the D gene (5 bases each). Germline V gene lookup returns CDR1 MNHEY and CDR2 SMNVEV (reference sequence). Between the trimmed V and J ends, which lost 3 bases and 3 bases, there was a span of 11 bases. The CDR3 has 14 amino acids. The CDR3 here is CASSFLGVEETQYF. For the CDR3, the DNA is TGTGCCAGCAGTTTTTTGGGGGTCGAAGAGACCCAGTACTTC.

This clonotype was observed a handful of times. The rearrangement joins TRBV7-9 to TRBJ2-7; tentatively, D is TRBD1 (6 bases). Trimming took off 9 bases at V and 2 bases at J, with 20 bases between the two ends. CDR3 length equals 15 residues. From germline, CDR1 is SEHNR and CDR2 FQNEAQ (reference sequence). Here the CDR3 DNA reads TGTGCCAGTCAAACCTACGGAACAGGGCCCTACGAGCAGTACTTC. Its protein product is CASQTYGTGPYEQYF.

This clonotype was seen a handful of times. V and J are TRBV5-4 and TRBJ1-6, with a possible D match to TRBD1 (6 bases). CDR3 size: 17 residues. V was shortened by 4 bases and J by 1 base, with 15 bases between the two germline ends. Germline CDR1 SGHNT, CDR2 YYREEE (reference sequence). This CDR3 is CASSLTGMKSYNSPLHF. The CDR3, as DNA: TGTGCCAGCAGCCTCACAGGGATGAAGTCCTATAATTCACCCCTCCACTTT.